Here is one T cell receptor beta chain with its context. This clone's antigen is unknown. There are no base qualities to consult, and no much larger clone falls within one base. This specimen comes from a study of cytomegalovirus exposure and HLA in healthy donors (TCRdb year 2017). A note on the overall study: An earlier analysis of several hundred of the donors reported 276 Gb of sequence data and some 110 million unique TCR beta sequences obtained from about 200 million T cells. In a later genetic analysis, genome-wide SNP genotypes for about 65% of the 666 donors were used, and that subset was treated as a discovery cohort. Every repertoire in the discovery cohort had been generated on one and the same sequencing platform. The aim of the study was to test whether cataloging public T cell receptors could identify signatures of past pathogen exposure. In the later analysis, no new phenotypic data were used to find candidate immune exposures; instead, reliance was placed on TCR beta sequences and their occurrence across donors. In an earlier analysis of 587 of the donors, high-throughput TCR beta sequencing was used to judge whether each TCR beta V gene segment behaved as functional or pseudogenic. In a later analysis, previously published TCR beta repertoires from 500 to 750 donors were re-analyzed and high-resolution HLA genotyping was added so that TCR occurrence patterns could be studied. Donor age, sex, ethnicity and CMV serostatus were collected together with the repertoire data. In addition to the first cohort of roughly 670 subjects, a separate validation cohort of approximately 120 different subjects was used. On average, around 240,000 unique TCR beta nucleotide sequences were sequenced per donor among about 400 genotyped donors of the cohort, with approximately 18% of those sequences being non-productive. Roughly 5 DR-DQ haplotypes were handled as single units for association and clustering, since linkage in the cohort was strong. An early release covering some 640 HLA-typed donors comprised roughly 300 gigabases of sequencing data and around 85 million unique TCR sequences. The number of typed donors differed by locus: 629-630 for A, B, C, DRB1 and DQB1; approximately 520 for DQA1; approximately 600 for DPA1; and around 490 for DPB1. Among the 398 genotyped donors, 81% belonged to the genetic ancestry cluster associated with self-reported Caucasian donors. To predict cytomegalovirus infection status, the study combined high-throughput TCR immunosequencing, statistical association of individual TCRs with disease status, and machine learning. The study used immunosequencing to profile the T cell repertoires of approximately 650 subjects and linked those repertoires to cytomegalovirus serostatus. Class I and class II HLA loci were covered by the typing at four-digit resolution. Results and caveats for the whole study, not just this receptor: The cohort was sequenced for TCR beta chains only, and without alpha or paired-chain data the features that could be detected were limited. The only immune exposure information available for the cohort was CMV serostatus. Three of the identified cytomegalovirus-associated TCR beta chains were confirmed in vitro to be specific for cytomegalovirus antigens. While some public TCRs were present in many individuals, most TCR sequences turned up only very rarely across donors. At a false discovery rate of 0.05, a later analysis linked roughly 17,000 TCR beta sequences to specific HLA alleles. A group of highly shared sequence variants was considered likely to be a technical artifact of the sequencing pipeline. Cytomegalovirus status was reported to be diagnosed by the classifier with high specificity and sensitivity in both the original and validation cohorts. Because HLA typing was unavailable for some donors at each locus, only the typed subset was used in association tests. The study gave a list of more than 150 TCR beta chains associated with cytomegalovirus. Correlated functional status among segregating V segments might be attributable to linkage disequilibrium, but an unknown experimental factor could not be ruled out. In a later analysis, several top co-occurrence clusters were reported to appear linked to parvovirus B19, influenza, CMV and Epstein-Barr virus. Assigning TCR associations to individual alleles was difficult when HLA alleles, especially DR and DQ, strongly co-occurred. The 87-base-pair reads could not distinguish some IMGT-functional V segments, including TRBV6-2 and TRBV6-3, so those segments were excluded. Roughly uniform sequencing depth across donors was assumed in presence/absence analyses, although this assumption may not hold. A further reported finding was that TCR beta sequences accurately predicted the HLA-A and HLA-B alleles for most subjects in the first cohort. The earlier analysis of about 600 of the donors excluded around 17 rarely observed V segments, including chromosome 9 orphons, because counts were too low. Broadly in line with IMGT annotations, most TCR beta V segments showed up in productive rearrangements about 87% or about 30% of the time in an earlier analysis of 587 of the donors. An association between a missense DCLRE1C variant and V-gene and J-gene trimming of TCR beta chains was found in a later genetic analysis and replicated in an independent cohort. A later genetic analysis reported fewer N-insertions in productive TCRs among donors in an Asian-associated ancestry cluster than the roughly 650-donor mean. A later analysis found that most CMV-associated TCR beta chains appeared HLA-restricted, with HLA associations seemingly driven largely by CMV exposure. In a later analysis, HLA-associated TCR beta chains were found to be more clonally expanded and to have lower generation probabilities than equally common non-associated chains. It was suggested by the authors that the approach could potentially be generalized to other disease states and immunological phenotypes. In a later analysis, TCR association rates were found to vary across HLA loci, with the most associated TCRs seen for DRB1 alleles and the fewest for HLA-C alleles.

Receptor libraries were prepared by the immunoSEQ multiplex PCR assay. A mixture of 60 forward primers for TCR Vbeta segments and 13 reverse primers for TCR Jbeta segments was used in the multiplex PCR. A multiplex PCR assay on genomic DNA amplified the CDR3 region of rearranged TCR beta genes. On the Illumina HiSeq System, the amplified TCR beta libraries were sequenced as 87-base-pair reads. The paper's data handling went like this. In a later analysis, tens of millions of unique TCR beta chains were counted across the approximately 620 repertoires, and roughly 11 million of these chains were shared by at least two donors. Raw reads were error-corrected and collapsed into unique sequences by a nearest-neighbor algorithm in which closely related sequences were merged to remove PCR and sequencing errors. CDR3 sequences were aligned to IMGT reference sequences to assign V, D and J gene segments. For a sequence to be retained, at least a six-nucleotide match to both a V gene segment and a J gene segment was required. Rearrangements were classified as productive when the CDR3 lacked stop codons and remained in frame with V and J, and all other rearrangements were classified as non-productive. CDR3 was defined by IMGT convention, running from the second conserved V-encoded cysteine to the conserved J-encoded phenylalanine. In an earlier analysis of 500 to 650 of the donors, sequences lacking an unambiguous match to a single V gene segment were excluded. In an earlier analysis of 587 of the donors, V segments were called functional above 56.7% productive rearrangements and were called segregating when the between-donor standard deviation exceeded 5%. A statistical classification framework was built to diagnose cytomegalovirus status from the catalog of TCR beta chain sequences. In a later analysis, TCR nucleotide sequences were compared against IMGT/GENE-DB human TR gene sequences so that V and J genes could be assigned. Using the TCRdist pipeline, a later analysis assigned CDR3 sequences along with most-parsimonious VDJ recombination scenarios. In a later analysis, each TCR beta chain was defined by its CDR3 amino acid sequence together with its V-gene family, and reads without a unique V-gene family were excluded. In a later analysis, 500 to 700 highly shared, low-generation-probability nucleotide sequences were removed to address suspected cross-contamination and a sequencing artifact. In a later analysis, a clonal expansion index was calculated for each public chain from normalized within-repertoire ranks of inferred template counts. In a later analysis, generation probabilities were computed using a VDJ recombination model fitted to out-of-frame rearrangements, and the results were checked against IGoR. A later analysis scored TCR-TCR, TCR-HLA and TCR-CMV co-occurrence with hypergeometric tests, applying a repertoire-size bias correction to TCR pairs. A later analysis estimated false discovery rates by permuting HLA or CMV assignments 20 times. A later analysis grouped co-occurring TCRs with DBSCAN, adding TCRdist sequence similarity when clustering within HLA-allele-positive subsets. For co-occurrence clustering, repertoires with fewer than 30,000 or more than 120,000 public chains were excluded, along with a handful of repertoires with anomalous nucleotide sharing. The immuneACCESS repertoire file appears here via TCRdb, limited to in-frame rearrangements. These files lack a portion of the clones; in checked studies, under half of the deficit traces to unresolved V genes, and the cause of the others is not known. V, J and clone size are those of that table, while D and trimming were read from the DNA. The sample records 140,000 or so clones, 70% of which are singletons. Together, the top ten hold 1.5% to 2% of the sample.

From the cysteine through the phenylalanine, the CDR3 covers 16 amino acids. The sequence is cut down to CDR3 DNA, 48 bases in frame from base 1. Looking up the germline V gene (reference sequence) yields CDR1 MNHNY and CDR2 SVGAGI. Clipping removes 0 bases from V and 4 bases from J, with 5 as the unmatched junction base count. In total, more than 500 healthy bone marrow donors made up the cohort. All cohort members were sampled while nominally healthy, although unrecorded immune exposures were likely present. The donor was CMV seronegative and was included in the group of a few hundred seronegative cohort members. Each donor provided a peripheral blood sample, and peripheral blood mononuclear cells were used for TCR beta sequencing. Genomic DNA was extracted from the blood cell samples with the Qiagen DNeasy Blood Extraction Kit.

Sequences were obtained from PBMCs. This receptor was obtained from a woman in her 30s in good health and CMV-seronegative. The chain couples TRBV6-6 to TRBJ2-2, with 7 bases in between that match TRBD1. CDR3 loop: CASSYSGGRSTGELFF. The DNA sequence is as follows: TGTGCCAGCAGTTACTCAGGGGGCCGAAGCACCGGGGAGCTGTTTTTT.